The sequence of this TCR beta chain was determined in a study of circulating CD8 cells and anti-PD-1 response in melanoma. The overall study: About 50% of the 13 melanoma patients received first-line anti-PD-1 therapy.

V lost 6 bases to trimming and J lost 8 bases; unmatched junction nucleotides: 8. The CDR3 runs to 15 residues. CDR1 is MDHEN and CDR2 is SYDVKM in the germline V gene. Each library started from around 14 ng of total RNA using the QIAseq Immune Repertoire TCR panel. Using its own MiXCR run on the reads, TCRdb lists one record per CDR3 protein. The data hold 1,500 to 2,500 distinct CDR3 sequences, with 6.5% to 7.5% observed a single time. Study-wide findings and caveats: Clonotype sharing was highest between DPOS and TIGIT subsets.

This clonotype is labeled medium-sized. The antigen is undetermined. Four subsets defined by PD-1 and/or TIGIT were sorted from live CD3+CD8+TCRalphabeta+ cells. The TCR sequence derives from a human donor with melanoma. This rearrangement joins TRBV28 to TRBJ2-1, with 12 bases identical to TRBD1. The sample in question was CD8+ T cells from PBMCs, obtained at baseline or after one month of anti-PD-1 therapy (not recorded which). The CDR3 DNA is TGTGCCAGCAGGGGCGTCGGGACAGGGGGCTATGAGCAGTTCTTC. It specifies CASRGVGTGGYEQFF.